This TCR beta chain was profiled in a study of cytotoxic CD8 clonotypes in ibrutinib-treated CLL. Assay used: immunoSEQ multiplex PCR; TCRdb lists only in-frame clones, some missing. Of over 250,000 clones in the sample, 60% to 80% are singletons; the top ten hold approximately 5.6%. Trimming took off 2 bases at V and 3 bases at J, with 7 bases between the two ends. CDR1 and CDR2 (germline): MNHEY, SMNVEV (reference sequence). CDR3 length: 13 residues. This receptor was identified in a human donor with chronic lymphocytic leukemia. The genes are TRBV27 and TRBJ1-2; D call uncertain. The specimen was PBMCs, collected at disease progression, from a patient treated with ibrutinib. The CDR3 region has the DNA TGTGCCAGCAGTTTAAGGGAGGACTATGGCTACACCTTC. Translation: CASSLREDYGYTF.